The 5 T cell receptor beta chains in this list originate from one sample, sequenced in a study of T cells in Graves' hyperthyroidism and ophthalmopathy. RNA transcripts yielded amplified TCR beta CDR3 regions. The TCR CDR3 was amplified in a first-round RT-PCR using the HTBI primer set. MiXCR, run by TCRdb on the multiplex PCR reads, gives a single entry per CDR3 protein. The table records nearly 750,000 distinct CDR3 sequences, around 40% of them present only once. Material: blood. The receptors originated from a woman in her thirties or forties with Graves' hyperthyroidism.

V and J are TRBV12-3 or TRBV12-4 and TRBJ1-2; D may be TRBD1 (6 bases). Trimming took off 2 bases at V and 4 bases at J, with 14 bases between the two ends. This CDR3 spans 15 amino acids. CDR3 coding DNA: TGTGCCAGCAGTTTACAGGGGACGATTAGCTATGGCTACACCTTC. Translation: CASSLQGTISYGYTF.

This clonotype appeared many times. V usage is TRBV29-1 and J usage is TRBJ2-5, with TRBD2 identical over 8 bases. This CDR3 is built from 14 residues. The J segment lost 2 bases and the V segment lost 3 bases, leaving 5 bases of the junction unmatched. Germline V gives CDR1 SQVTM, CDR2 ANQGSEA. The CDR3 reads CSVDLAGRQETQYF. The DNA of the CDR3 is TGCAGCGTTGATCTAGCGGGCCGACAAGAGACCCAGTACTTC.

This clonotype showed up just a few times. This rearrangement joins TRBV6-2 or TRBV6-3 to TRBJ2-2; TRBD2 matches 15 bases. V was clipped by 5 bases and J by 7 bases; unmatched bases: 2. Looked up from germline, CDR1 is MNHEY and CDR2 is SVGEGT. The CDR3 length is 15 residues. The CDR3 here is CASSRGLAGGGELFF. The CDR3 bases are TGTGCCAGCAGTAGGGGACTAGCGGGAGGCGGGGAGCTGTTTTTT.

This clonotype was counted between two and nine times. V is TRBV9 and J is TRBJ1-3; tentatively, D is TRBD1 (5 bases). Germline CDR1 reads SGDLS; CDR2 reads YYNGEE. The CDR3 is 16 amino acids. V lost 4 bases and J lost 1, with 15 bases in between. The CDR3 here is CASSRADQGSGNTIYF. DNA for the CDR3: TGTGCCAGCAGCCGCGCAGATCAGGGATCTGGAAACACCATATATTTT.

This sequence joins TRBV12-3 or TRBV12-4 and TRBJ2-7, with 12 bases aligning to TRBD2. V lost 6 bases and J lost 3; bases outside the gene matches: 3. The CDR3 runs to 14 residues. The CDR3 sequence is CASRPLAGGYEQYF. In nucleotides, the CDR3 is TGTGCCAGCAGGCCACTAGCGGGGGGCTACGAGCAGTACTTC.